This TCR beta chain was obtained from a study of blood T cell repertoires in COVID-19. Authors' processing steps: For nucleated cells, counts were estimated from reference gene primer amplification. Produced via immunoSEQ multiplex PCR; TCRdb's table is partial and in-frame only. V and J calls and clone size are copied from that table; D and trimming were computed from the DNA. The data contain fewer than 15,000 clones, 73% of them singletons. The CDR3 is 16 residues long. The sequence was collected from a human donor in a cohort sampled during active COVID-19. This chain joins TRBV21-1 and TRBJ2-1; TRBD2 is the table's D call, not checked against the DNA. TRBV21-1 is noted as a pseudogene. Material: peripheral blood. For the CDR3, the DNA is TGTGCCAGCAGCAAAGCCGGTAGCGGGGGGAAGGATGAGCAGTTCTTC. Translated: CASSKAGSGGKDEQFF.